This T cell receptor beta chain appears in the sequencing data of a study of blood T cell repertoires in COVID-19. The trim removed 4 bases at V and 2 bases at J, leaving 3 bases unmatched. Germline assignment: CDR1 LNHDA and CDR2 SQIVND (reference sequence). The CDR3 contains 14 residues. In its sample, this clone was seen once. Profiled with immunoSEQ multiplex PCR; TCRdb holds only in-frame clones, not every one. The sample has some 300,000 clones; approximately 88% are singletons. Sequenced sample: PBMCs or T cells enriched from blood (not recorded which). This TCR derives from a woman younger than 45 who had recovered from COVID-19. J is TRBJ2-7 and V is TRBV19, with 9 bases identical to TRBD2. CDR3: CASSSGLATYEQYF. The DNA for the CDR3 is TGTGCCAGTAGTAGCGGACTAGCGACCTACGAGCAGTACTTC.